This T cell receptor beta chain was captured by sequencing in a study of identical twins. Study observations and caveats: Rather than following the same donors, the conclusions depended on cross-sectional statistical analysis.

In TCRdb, the 5' RACE reads were re-called with MiXCR into one record per CDR3 protein. This table holds 570,000 or so distinct CDR3 sequences, approximately 10% found once. Trimming shortened V by 5 bases and J by 0 bases, and 11 bases separated the two germline ends. The germline gives CDR1 SGHTA, CDR2 FQGNSA. This CDR3 spans 15 amino acids. This clonotype has ten or more counts. Its antigen is not identified. This sample was also put to use in a study of yellow fever vaccine responses in identical twins. This second report adds: Reportedly, twins' vaccine T cell responses looked partly convergent and partly personalized.

This clonotype originated in a woman between 18 and 29 years old in good health. V is TRBV7-2 and J is TRBJ1-5; D uncertain. The sequencing input was PBMCs. This CDR3 reads CASSKWADSNQPQHF. The CDR3 region has the DNA TGTGCCAGCAGCAAATGGGCAGATAGCAATCAGCCCCAGCATTTT.